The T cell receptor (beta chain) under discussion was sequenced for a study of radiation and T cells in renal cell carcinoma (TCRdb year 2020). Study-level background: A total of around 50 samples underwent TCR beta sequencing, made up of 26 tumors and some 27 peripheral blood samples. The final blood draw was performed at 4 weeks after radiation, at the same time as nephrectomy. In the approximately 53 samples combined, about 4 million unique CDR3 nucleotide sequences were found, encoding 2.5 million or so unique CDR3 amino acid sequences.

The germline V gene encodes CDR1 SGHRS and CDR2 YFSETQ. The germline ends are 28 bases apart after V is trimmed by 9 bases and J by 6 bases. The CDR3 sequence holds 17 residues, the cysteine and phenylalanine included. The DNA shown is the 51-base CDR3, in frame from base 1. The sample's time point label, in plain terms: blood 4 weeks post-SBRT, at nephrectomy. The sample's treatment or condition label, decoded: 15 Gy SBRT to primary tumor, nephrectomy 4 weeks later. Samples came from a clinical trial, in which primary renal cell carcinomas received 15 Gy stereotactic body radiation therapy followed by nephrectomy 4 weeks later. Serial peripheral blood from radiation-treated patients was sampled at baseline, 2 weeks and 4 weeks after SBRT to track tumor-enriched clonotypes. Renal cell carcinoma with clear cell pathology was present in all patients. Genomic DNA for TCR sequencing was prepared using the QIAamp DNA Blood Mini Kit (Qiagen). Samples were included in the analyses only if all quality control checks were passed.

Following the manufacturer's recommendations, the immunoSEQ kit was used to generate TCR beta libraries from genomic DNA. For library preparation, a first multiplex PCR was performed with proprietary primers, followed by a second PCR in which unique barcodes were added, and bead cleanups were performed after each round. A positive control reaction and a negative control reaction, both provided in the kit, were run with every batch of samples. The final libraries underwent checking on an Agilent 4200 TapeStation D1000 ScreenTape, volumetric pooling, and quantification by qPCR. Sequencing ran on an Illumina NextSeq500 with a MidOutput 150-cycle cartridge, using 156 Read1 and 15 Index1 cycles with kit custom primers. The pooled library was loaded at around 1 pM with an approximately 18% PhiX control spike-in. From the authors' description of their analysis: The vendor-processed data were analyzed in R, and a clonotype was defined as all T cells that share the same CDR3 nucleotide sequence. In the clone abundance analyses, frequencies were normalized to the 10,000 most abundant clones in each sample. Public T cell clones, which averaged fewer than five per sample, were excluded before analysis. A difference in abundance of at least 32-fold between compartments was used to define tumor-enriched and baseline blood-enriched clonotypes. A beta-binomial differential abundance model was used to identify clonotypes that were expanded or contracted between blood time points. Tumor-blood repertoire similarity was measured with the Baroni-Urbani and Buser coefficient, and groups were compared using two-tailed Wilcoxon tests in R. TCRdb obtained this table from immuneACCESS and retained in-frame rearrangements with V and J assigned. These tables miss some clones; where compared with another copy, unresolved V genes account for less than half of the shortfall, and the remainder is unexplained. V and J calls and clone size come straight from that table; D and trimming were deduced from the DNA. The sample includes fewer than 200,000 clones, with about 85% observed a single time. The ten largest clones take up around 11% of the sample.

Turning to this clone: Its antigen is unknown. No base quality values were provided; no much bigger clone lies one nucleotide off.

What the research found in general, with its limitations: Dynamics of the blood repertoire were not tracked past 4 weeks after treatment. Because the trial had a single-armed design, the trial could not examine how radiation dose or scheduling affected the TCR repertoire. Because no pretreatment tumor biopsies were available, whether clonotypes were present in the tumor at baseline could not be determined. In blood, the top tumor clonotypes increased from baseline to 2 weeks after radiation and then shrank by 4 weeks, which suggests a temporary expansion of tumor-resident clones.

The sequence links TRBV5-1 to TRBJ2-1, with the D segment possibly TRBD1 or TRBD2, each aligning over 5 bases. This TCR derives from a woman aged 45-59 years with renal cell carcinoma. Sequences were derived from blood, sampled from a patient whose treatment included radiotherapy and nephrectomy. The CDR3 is CATSRTLQVGNGNEQFF. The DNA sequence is TGCGCCACCTCCAGGACCCTACAGGTCGGGAATGGCAATGAGCAGTTCTTC.